A single TCR beta chain is shown here with its context. What it binds is unknown. Here immunoSEQ multiplex PCR was the method, and the copy in TCRdb shows in-frame clones only, minus some. The sample consists of 110,000 or so clones, more than 65% of them appearing once. Germline CDR1 reads MDHEN; CDR2 reads SYDVKM. V was clipped by 4 bases and J by 5 bases, with 17 bases between them. This CDR3 is 15 amino acids long. Those with chemo-refractory metastatic non-small-cell lung cancer were treated with focal radiation combined with CTLA-4 blockade using ipilimumab. This record belongs to a study of radiotherapy plus CTLA-4 blockade in lung cancer. Study-wide context: Of all patients, approximately 17% responded objectively and around 31% showed disease control. Findings of the study overall: Tumor-origin TCR clones grew in blood after radiotherapy plus ipilimumab.

This sequence was found in a human donor with non-small cell lung cancer who had a partial response to radiotherapy plus ipilimumab. Sequencing used peripheral blood, obtained from a patient treated with radiotherapy plus ipilimumab. The genes are TRBV28 and TRBJ1-1, with a tentative D call TRBD1 (5 bases). The CDR3 DNA reads as TGTGCCAGCAGTTCCCCTTGGCAGGGTTTGACTGAAGCTTTCTTT. Protein: CASSSPWQGLTEAFF.